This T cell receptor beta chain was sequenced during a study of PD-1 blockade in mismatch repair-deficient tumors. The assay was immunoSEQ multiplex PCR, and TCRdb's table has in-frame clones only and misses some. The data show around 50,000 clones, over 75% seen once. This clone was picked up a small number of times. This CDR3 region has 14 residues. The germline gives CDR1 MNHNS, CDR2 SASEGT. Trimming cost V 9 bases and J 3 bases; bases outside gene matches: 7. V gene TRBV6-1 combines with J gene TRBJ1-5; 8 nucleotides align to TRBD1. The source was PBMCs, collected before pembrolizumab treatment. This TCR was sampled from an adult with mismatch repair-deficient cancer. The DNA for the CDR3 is TGTGCCAGTATTGACAGGGGAACCAATCAGCCCCAGCATTTT. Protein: CASIDRGTNQPQHF.